This T cell receptor beta chain was captured by sequencing in a study of blood T cell repertoires in COVID-19. Study information: From T cells, B-cell-depleted T cells, or PBMCs came the material, which was cDNA or gDNA.

CDR1 is LGHNA and CDR2 is YSLEER in the germline V gene. Trimming took off 0 bases at V and 6 bases at J, with 20 bases between the two ends. This CDR3 has 18 amino acids. In the original workflow: Reference gene primers were amplified, and this amplification served to estimate nucleated cell counts. Using immunoSEQ multiplex PCR, the repertoire was profiled, and TCRdb retains in-frame clones only, with some absent. The V and J calls and clone size are taken from that table; D and trimming were inferred from the DNA. The sample comprises about 43,000 clones, about 87% of which are singletons, and 15% rests with the top ten. This clone appeared a single time.

This sequence originates from a man in his 60s with active COVID-19. The gene calls are TRBV4-3 and TRBJ2-2, with TRBD1 as a possible D gene (6 bases). The sequencing sample was made of peripheral blood. The CDR3 reads CASSQDLVTGSNAGELFF. CDR3 bases: TGCGCCAGCAGCCAAGATCTTGTAACAGGGTCCAACGCCGGGGAGCTGTTTTTT.